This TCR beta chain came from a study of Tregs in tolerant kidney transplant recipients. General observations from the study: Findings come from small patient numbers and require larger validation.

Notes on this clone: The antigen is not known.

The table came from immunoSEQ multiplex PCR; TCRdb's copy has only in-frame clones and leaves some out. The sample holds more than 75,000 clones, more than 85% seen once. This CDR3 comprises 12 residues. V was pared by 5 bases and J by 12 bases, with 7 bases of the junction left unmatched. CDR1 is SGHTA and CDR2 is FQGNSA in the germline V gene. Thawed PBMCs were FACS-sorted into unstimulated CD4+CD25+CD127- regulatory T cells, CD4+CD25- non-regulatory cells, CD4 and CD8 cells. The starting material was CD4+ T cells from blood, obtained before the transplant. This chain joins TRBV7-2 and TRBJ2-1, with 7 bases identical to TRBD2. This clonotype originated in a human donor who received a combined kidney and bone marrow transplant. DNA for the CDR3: TGTGCCAGCAGCCCAGCGGGACTTTGGCAGTTCTTC. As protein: CASSPAGLWQFF.